Described below is a single T cell receptor (beta chain) sequence and its context. These data originate in a study of blood T cell repertoires in COVID-19. Study summary: T cells, B-cell-depleted T cells, or PBMCs provided the cDNA or gDNA that served as material.

The germline V gene has CDR1 WNHNN and CDR2 SYGVQD (reference sequence). Trimming took 6 bases from V and 3 from J; bases not matched to a gene: 16. This CDR3 is 18 amino acids long. The assay was immunoSEQ multiplex PCR, and TCRdb's table has in-frame clones only and misses some. Found here are about 440,000 clones, about 90% of them singletons; the top ten hold approximately 0.65%. The J gene is TRBJ1-1, the V gene TRBV10-1, with 10 bases that match TRBD1. The sample consisted of PBMCs or T cells enriched from blood (not recorded which). This receptor was identified in a young man who had recovered from COVID-19. As DNA, the CDR3 is TGCGCCAGCAGGGGGATACCGTGGACAGGGGGGTTGCACACTGAAGCTTTCTTT. Its protein product is CASRGIPWTGGLHTEAFF.